This T cell receptor (beta chain) was observed in a study of T cell responses to AZD1222 COVID-19 vaccine. The protocol was immunoSEQ multiplex PCR, while the TCRdb copy is restricted to in-frame clones and leaves out a portion. In the table there are more than 85,000 clones, 82% of which are singletons. This clone has just one count. The antigen is unknown. A read error likely explains this, since a far larger clone differs by one base. General observations from the study: Only 5 to 7 AZD1222 recipients tested seropositive at baseline. The study found vaccine-associated CD4 TCRs spanning spike, dominant at 160-218 and 743-854.

The sequencing used peripheral blood, collected on day 0 of AZD1222 vaccination. The source of this sequence is an adult in good health.

The CDR3 region has the DNA TGTGCCAGCAGCTTAGGGCAGAACTACGAGCAGTACTTC. Protein: CASSLGQNYEQYF. The chain uses TRBV11-2 and TRBJ2-7; D gene ambiguous. Between the trimmed V and J ends, which lost 1 base and 3 bases, there was a span of 7 bases. This CDR3 has 13 residues. Germline CDR1 reads SGHAT; CDR2 reads FQNNGV. Looking up the rest from reference TRBV11-2 and TRBJ2-7 gives the full variable domain: EAGVAQSPRYKIIEKRQSVAFWCNPISGHATLYWYQQILGQGPKLLIQFQNNGVVDDSQLPKDRFSAERLKGVDSTLKIQPAKLEDSAVYLCASSLGQNYEQYFGPGTRLTVT.